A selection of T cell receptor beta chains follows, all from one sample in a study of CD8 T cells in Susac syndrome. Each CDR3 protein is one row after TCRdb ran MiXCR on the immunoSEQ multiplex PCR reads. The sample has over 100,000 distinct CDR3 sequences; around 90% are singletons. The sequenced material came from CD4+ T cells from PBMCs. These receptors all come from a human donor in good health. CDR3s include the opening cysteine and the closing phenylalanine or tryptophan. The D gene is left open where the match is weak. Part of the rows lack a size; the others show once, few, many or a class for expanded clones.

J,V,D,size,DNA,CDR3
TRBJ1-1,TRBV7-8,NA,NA,TGTGCCAGCAGCGTTTCCACTGAAGCTTTCTTT,CASSVSTEAFF
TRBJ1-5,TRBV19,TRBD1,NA,TGTGCCAGTAGTATTACAGGGGCCAGTCAGCCCCAGCATTTT,CASSITGASQPQHF
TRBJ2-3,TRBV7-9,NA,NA,TGTGCCAGCAGCTCCTGGGACACAGATACGCAGTATTTT,CASSSWDTDTQYF
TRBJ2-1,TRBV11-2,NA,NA,TGTGCCAGCAGCTTAGGCGGTCAGAACCGGGGTGAGCAGTTCTTC,CASSLGGQNRGEQFF
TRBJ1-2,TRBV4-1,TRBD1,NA,TGCGCCAGCAGCCCAGGGGGGGATTTCCGAGGCTACACCTTC,CASSPGGDFRGYTF
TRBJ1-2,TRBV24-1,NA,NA,TGTGCCACCAGTGACTCAGGACTGAACTATGGCTACACCTTC,CATSDSGLNYGYTF
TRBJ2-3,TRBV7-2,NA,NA,TGTGCCAGCAGAACCCGGGACAGCACAGATACGCAGTATTTT,CASRTRDSTDTQYF
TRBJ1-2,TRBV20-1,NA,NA,TGCAGTGCTAGGGAGGGGGGTAACTATGGCTACACCTTC,CSAREGGNYGYTF
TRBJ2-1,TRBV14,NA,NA,TGTGCCAGCAGCCAAGATCCGACTAGTAGGGGGCTTGGGAATGAGCAGTTCTTC,CASSQDPTSRGLGNEQFF
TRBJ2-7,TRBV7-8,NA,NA,TGTGCCAGCAGCCCCGTGGACCGACTTTCCTACGAGCAGTACTTC,CASSPVDRLSYEQYF
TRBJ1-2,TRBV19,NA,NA,TGTGCCAGTAGTATAGCCCGGGAAGCTAACTATGGCTACACCTTC,CASSIAREANYGYTF
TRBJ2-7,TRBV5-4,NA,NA,TGTGCCAGCAGCTTGGATTTCGGTCAGGGAGGACTCGAGCAGTACTTC,CASSLDFGQGGLEQYF
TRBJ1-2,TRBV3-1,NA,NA,TGTGCCAGCAGCCAAGATAACTATGGCTACACCTTC,CASSQDNYGYTF
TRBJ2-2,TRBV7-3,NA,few,TGTGCCAGCAGTCCACAGGGGAACACCGGGGAGCTGTTTTTT,CASSPQGNTGELFF
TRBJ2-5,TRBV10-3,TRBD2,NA,TGTGCCATCGGATTAGCGGGGAGCCAAGAGACCCAGTACTTC,CAIGLAGSQETQYF
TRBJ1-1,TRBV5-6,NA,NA,TGTGCCAGCAGCGGGACCTTGAACACTGAAGCTTTCTTT,CASSGTLNTEAFF
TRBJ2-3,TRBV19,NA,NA,TGTGCCAGTAGCTTGGGACGGCGCAGAGGCACAGATACGCAGTATTTT,CASSLGRRRGTDTQYF
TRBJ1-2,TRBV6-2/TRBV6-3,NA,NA,TGTGCCAGCAGTTACGGGACCGTCTATGGCTACACCTTC,CASSYGTVYGYTF
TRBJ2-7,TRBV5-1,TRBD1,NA,TGCGCCAGCAGCTTGTGGGACAGGGACAAGGAGTACGAGCAGTACTTC,CASSLWDRDKEYEQYF
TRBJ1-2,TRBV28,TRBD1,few,TGTGCCAGCAGTCTAGGACAGGGTGACTATGGCTACACCTTC,CASSLGQGDYGYTF
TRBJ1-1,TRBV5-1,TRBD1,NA,TGCGCCAGCAGCGCGGACAGGGGACAAACTGAAGCTTTCTTT,CASSADRGQTEAFF
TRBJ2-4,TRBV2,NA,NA,TGTGCCAGCAGTGATGGGCCGGGGTCAAACATTCAGTACTTC,CASSDGPGSNIQYF